This T cell receptor beta chain stems from a study of spatial heterogeneity in lung cancer. Study overall: Those follow-up PBMC samples that were available underwent sequencing, at a median interval of about 2 years following resection. On average, each unique TCR and UMI combination appeared more than ten times in raw reads.

On each TCR cDNA molecule, a unique molecular identifier was present. TCRdb used MiXCR to reprocess the 5' RACE reads, holding one entry per CDR3 protein. The repertoire holds approximately 70,000 distinct CDR3 sequences, with about 8.2% as singletons. As to time point: blood at routine non-recurrence follow-up after resection. Whole RNA came from tumor, nontumor lung or frozen PBMC and was sequenced without being sorted. Many counts were recorded for this clonotype. The clonotype was recovered from a female donor with early-stage non-small cell lung cancer. Source: PBMCs, taken at follow-up.

CDR3: CASSWTISANTGELFF. CDR3 DNA sequence: TGTGCCAGCAGCTGGACGATCAGCGCGAACACCGGGGAGCTGTTTTTT. This chain uses TRBV11-2 with TRBJ2-2; D call uncertain. CDR1 SGHAT and CDR2 FQNNGV come from the germline V gene. Trimming took 4 bases from V and 0 from J, leaving 12 bases between them. The CDR3 length is 16 residues.